This T cell receptor (beta chain) is from a study of blood T cell repertoires in COVID-19. Study details: The study drew acute and convalescent COVID-19 samples from the United States, Italy and Spain.

From germline, CDR1 is LGHDT and CDR2 YNNKEL (reference sequence). Trimming took 1 base from V and 5 from J, leaving 14 bases between them. The CDR3 length is 15 residues. Original handling: Reference gene primer amplification yielded estimated nucleated cell counts. Method: immunoSEQ multiplex PCR; TCRdb's copy keeps in-frame clones and lacks some. That table is the source of V, J and clone size, and D and trimming were worked out from the DNA. The sample yields under 200,000 clones, about 90% seen once. Participant age was roughly 18 to 95 years, and participants resided in about two dozen US areas. For recovered donors of Cohort 3, there were two negative PCRs, clearance, or symptom resolution.

This chain links TRBV3-1 (or the pseudogene TRBV3-2) with TRBJ1-1; possible D gene TRBD1, 5 bases. Material for sequencing was PBMCs or T cells enriched from blood (not recorded which). This sequence originates from a woman aged 50 to 60 who had recovered from COVID-19. The CDR3 protein is CASSQVIDSSTEAFF. The CDR3 DNA reads TGTGCCAGCAGCCAAGTCATTGACAGCTCAACTGAAGCTTTCTTT.